The 15 T cell receptor beta chains presented below share a single source sample, sequenced in a study of T cell repertoires and Cas9 in healthy adults. The repertoire was sequenced with immunoSEQ multiplex PCR; TCRdb's copy has only in-frame clones and lacks some. The sample yields around 20,000 clones, about 90% seen once. Specimen: CD4+ effector T cells (CD127+, CD25-, CD137-, CD154-) from PBMCs; culture status not recorded. The source of these receptors is a human donor in good health.

As DNA, the CDR3 is TGTGCCAGCAGACCCTGGGACAGGGAGGGTGGCTACACCTTC. It translates to CASRPWDREGGYTF. V is TRBV28 and J is TRBJ1-2; 9 bases are shared with TRBD1. This CDR3 is 14 amino acids long. CDR1 is MDHEN, CDR2 SYDVKM, per germline. The J segment lost 7 bases and the V segment lost 6 bases, leaving 9 bases of the junction unmatched.

In this sample, this clone turned up once. The rearrangement uses TRBV5-1 and TRBJ2-1, with 15 bases that match TRBD2. This CDR3 has 17 residues. The ends lost 2 bases at V and 8 bases at J; junction bases unmatched: 8. Germline values: CDR1 SGHRS, CDR2 YFSETQ. The CDR3 DNA follows: TGCGCCAGCAGCTTTGGACTAGCGGGAGGGCCAGGGGATGAGCAGTTCTTC. Translation: CASSFGLAGGPGDEQFF.

The genes are TRBV2 and TRBJ2-1; 9 nucleotides line up with TRBD1. Trimming at V came to 7 bases and at J to 6 bases, leaving 1 base not matched to a gene. In germline, CDR1 is SNHLY, CDR2 FYNNEI. The CDR3 is made up of 12 amino acids. This chain's CDR3 is CASMTGGNEQFF. Written as DNA, the CDR3 is TGTGCCAGCATGACAGGGGGCAATGAGCAGTTCTTC.

The chain combines TRBV5-6 with TRBJ1-2, with a tentative D call TRBD1 (6 bases). Germline V gene lookup returns CDR1 SGHDT and CDR2 YYEEEE. Trimming took 1 base from V and 4 from J, leaving 8 bases between them. The CDR3 spans 13 residues. CDR3 protein: CASSLRGIYGYTF. The CDR3 DNA is TGTGCCAGCAGCTTGAGGGGGATCTATGGCTACACCTTC.

CDR3 sequence (DNA): TGTGCCAGCAGTTTATGGGGGGGGCGGGCTGAAAAACTGTTTTTT. Residues: CASSLWGGRAEKLFF. The chain employs TRBV27 and TRBJ1-4; D is possibly TRBD1 (6 bases). Trimming removed 1 base from V and 7 bases from J, with 13 bases in between. This CDR3 has 15 amino acids. CDR1 MNHEY and CDR2 SMNVEV come from the germline V gene (reference sequence).

The gene calls are TRBV5-1 and TRBJ2-3; TRBD2 matches 13 bases. CDR1 and CDR2 from the germline V gene are SGHRS and YFSETQ. The trim removed 4 bases at V and 2 bases at J, leaving 4 bases unmatched. CDR3 length equals 16 residues. The chain's CDR3 is CASSPGLAGNTDTQYF. CDR3 nucleotides: TGCGCCAGCAGCCCGGGACTAGCGGGGAACACAGATACGCAGTATTTT.

The chain couples TRBV4-1 to TRBJ2-7; TRBD2 agrees at 9 bases. There are 18 residues in the CDR3. The germline V gene encodes CDR1 MGHRA and CDR2 YSYEKL. The V segment lost 1 base and the J segment 0 bases; nucleotides outside the gene matches: 10. CDR3 in DNA: TGCGCCAGCAGCCAAGGCCACCTCCTAGCGGGGAGCTCCTACGAGCAGTACTTC. Translation gives CASSQGHLLAGSSYEQYF.

This chain joins TRBV12-5 and TRBJ2-1; 8 nucleotides line up with TRBD2. V was pared by 0 bases and J by 3 bases, with 4 bases of the junction left unmatched. This CDR3 contains 16 residues. Germline CDR1 LGHNT, CDR2 FRNRAP. The CDR3 here is CASGLVISGDYNEQFF. In DNA, the CDR3 is TGTGCTAGTGGTTTGGTAATTAGCGGGGACTACAATGAGCAGTTCTTC.

The sample holds one count of this clone. The gene calls are TRBV28 and TRBJ2-3; D possibly corresponds to TRBD2 (6 bases). Germline CDR1 is MDHEN and CDR2 is SYDVKM. The V end lost 2 bases, the J end lost 4 bases, and 7 bases lay between the germline ends. This CDR3 spans 13 amino acids. CDR3 protein: CASSLGGADTQYF. DNA for the CDR3: TGTGCCAGCAGTTTAGGCGGGGCAGATACGCAGTATTTT.

This sequence joins TRBV4-3 and TRBJ1-1; D is undetermined. Germline assignment: CDR1 LGHNA and CDR2 YSLEER. The CDR3 is 13 residues long. Trimming pared 4 bases from V and 0 bases from J, leaving 6 bases between. CDR3 sequence (DNA): TGCGCCAGCAGCCCGCGACTGAACACTGAAGCTTTCTTT. Amino acid sequence: CASSPRLNTEAFF.

The chain recombines TRBV5-4 with TRBJ1-4; D possibly corresponds to TRBD1 (5 bases). The V and J ends lost 0 bases and 2 bases respectively, with 11 bases between them. CDR1 SGHNT and CDR2 YYREEE come from the germline V gene (reference sequence). The CDR3 runs 16 residues. This CDR3 reads CASSLAGAGTNEKLFF. The CDR3 nucleotides are TGTGCCAGCAGCTTGGCCGGGGCAGGGACTAATGAAAAACTGTTTTTT.

The chain uses TRBV7-9 and TRBJ1-2, with TRBD1 identical over 9 bases. CDR1 SEHNR and CDR2 FQNEAQ come from the germline V gene (reference sequence). V trimming: 5 bases; J trimming: 13 bases; junction bases outside the gene matches: 11. There are 13 residues in the CDR3. The CDR3, as DNA: TGTGCCAGCAGCCAGGGCGGGACAGGGAATCCCACCTTC. This gives the protein CASSQGGTGNPTF.

The chain uses TRBV27 and TRBJ2-1; TRBD2 aligns across 8 bases. CDR3 length equals 19 residues. Losses at the gene ends were 1 base for V and 3 bases for J; bases not matched to a gene: 14. The germline V gene encodes CDR1 MNHEY and CDR2 SMNVEV (reference sequence). CDR3 DNA sequence: TGTGCCAGCAGTTTATGGCGCCGTGGGCTAGCGGGTCTCTACAATGAGCAGTTCTTC. Its protein product is CASSLWRRGLAGLYNEQFF.

The chain has TRBV11-2 and TRBJ2-7; TRBD2 matches 11 bases. The CDR3 is 17 residues long. Germline trimming cut 6 bases from V and 3 bases from J; bases unmatched to any gene: 13. Per germline, CDR1 SGHAT and CDR2 FQNNGV. CDR3 DNA: TGTGCCAGCAGACCCGGGAGGGGTAGCGGGGGGGACTACGAGCAGTACTTC. Translated: CASRPGRGSGGDYEQYF.

CDR3 protein: CASKGGGQETQYF. The CDR3 DNA follows: TGTGCCAGCAAAGGGGGCGGACAAGAGACCCAGTACTTC. This sequence joins TRBV2 and TRBJ2-5, with TRBD1 matching over 7 bases. CDR3 length: 13 residues. CDR1 and CDR2 from the germline V gene are SNHLY and FYNNEI. The V segment lost 7 bases and the J segment 2 bases; nucleotides outside the gene matches: 4.